This entry lists 5 T cell receptor beta chains sequenced from one sample in a study of CD8+CD57+ T cells in acquired aplastic anemia. Using genomic DNA as the template, TCR beta VDJ and CDR3 profiling was carried out. TCRdb independently ran MiXCR on the reads; one entry per CDR3 protein. The sample has fewer than 250,000 distinct CDR3 sequences, approximately 50% seen once; the top ten hold under 9%. All patients picked for sequencing had shown, by flow cytometry, an expansion of CD8+CD57+ cells. Sequenced sample: sorted CD4+, CD8+, or CD8+CD57+ T cells (not recorded which) from PBMCs. Receptors were obtained from a human donor with aplastic anemia.

This clonotype was found many times. The chain joins TRBV2 to TRBJ2-7; no clear D gene. The V end was cut by 6 bases, the J end by 7 bases, with 13 bases between. The CDR3 consists of 12 residues. Germline CDR1 SNHLY, CDR2 FYNNEI. The CDR3 coding sequence is TGTGCCAGCAGCCAAGACTTGGTTGAGCAGTACTTC. Residues: CASSQDLVEQYF.

As regards this clonotype: The final CDR3 position lacks the conserved phenylalanine or tryptophan, pointing to a likely read error. This sequence joins TRBV5-1 and TRBJ2-2; perhaps TRBD1 as D (6 bases). V lost 0 bases and J 6 bases, leaving 12 bases between the germline ends. The CDR3 extends over 15 amino acids. Germline CDR1 reads SGHRS; CDR2 reads YFSETQ. For the CDR3, the DNA is TGCGCCAGCAGCTTGGGGGGGCCGTCACCCGGGGAGCTGTTTCTT. As protein: CASSLGGPSPGELFL.

The sample holds many counts of this clonotype. The chain carries TRBV6-5 and TRBJ2-2; TRBD2 aligns across 9 bases. Germline loops: CDR1 MNHEY, CDR2 SVGAGI. The V gene end was trimmed by 7 bases and the J gene end by 2 bases; junction bases not matched to a gene: 5. The CDR3 contains 15 residues. The CDR3 DNA is TGTGCCAGCACGTATAGCGGGAGCAACACCGGGGAGCTGTTTTTT. Translating it yields CASTYSGSNTGELFF.

This clonotype was counted many times. V and J are TRBV4-1 and TRBJ2-5; TRBD2 aligns across 10 bases. Trimming removed 0 bases from V and 4 bases from J; junction bases left unmatched: 8. Germline V gene data show CDR1 as MGHRA and CDR2 as YSYEKL. The CDR3 is made up of 17 amino acids. CDR3 DNA: TGCGCCAGCAGCCAAGATCAGGCTAGCGGGAGATCAGAGACCCAGTACTTC. Translation gives CASSQDQASGRSETQYF.

Ten or more counts support this clonotype. The rearrangement links TRBV20-1 to TRBJ1-2, with 7 bases lining up with TRBD1. Germline V CDR1 and CDR2: DFQATT, SNEGSKA (reference sequence). This CDR3 has 13 amino acids. Trimming removed 2 bases from V and 6 bases from J; junction bases left unmatched: 6. The CDR3 bases are TGCAGTGCTAGAACCACAGGGGAAGATGGCTACACCTTC. This translates into CSARTTGEDGYTF.